This TCR beta chain was observed in a study of cytomegalovirus exposure and HLA in healthy donors. This CDR3 spans 17 amino acids. The germline V gene has CDR1 SGHRS and CDR2 YFSETQ. The ends were cut back, 2 bases at V and 5 bases at J, with 22 bases in the middle. Each donor's status was that of a healthy bone marrow donor. Primers: 60 Vbeta forward and 13 Jbeta reverse. Libraries were prepared by immunoSEQ multiplex PCR; TCRdb keeps only in-frame clonotypes and omits some of them. The top ten clones hold less than 2% of a sample with 95,000 to 150,000 clones, just over 65% of them seen once. The specimen sequenced was PBMCs. This receptor was obtained from a man aged 18 to 29 in good health and CMV-seronegative. The chain is built from TRBV5-1 and TRBJ2-5; D is possibly TRBD2 (6 bases). CDR3 residues: CASSFLPGPRERETQYF. The DNA of the CDR3 is TGCGCCAGCAGCTTCCTTCCGGGACCCCGGGAGCGGGAGACCCAGTACTTC.